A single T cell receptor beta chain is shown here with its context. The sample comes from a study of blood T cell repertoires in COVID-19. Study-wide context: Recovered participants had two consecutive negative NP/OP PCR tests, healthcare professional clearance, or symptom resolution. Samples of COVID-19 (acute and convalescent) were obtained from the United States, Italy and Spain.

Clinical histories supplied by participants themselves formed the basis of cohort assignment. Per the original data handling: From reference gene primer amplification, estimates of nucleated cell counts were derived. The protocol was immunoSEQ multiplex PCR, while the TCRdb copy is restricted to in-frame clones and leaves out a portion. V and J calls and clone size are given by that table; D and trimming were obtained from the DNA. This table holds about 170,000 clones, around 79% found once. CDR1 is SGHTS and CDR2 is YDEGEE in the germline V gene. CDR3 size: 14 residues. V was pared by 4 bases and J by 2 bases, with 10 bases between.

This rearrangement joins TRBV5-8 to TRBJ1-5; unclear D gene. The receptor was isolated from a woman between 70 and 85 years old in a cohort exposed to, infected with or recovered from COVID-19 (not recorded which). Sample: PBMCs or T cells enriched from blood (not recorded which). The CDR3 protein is CASSAGLGNQPQHF. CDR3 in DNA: TGTGCCAGCAGCGCGGGGTTAGGCAATCAGCCCCAGCATTTT. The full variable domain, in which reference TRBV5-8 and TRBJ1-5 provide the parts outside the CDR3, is EAGVTQSPTHLIKTRGQQATLRCSPISGHTSVYWYQQALGLGLQFLLWYDEGEERNRGNFPPRFSGRQFPNYSSELNVNALELEDSALYLCASSAGLGNQPQHFGDGTRLSIL.